This T cell receptor beta chain was sequenced for a study of blood T cell repertoires in COVID-19. Germline V gene lookup returns CDR1 MNHEY and CDR2 SVGAGI. The CDR3 has 13 residues. Trimming cost V 7 bases and J 5 bases, with 15 bases left between them. Original data processing: Reference gene primer amplification in the assay estimated nucleated cell counts. Here immunoSEQ multiplex PCR was the method, and the copy in TCRdb shows in-frame clones only, minus some. The DNA gave D and trimming, while V, J and clone size come from that table. The data show about 120,000 clones, 90% seen once. Source material: peripheral blood. The TCR comes from a human donor with active COVID-19. The donor label of this sample is uncertain. The chain recombines TRBV6-5 with TRBJ2-7; D is perhaps TRBD1 (5 bases). This CDR3 is CASTTLQGHEQYF. The CDR3 DNA reads as TGTGCCAGCACCACCCTCCAGGGCCACGAGCAGTACTTC.